The 2 T cell receptor beta chains given below trace back to one sample, sequenced in a study of cytomegalovirus exposure and HLA in healthy donors. Use of 60 Vbeta and 13 Jbeta primers characterized the PCR. Only in-frame clones appear in the TCRdb table, and some are missing; sequencing was by immunoSEQ multiplex PCR. The data hold 200,000 to 250,000 clones, with roughly four fifths observed a single time. Sequenced input: PBMCs. The receptors were sampled from a middle-aged woman in good health and CMV-seronegative.

V and J are TRBV7-2 and TRBJ1-3, with TRBD1 matching 10 bases. CDR1 and CDR2 from the germline V gene are SGHTA and FQGNSA. This CDR3 region has 15 residues. V shed 6 bases, J shed 0 bases, and the junction held 2 bases outside the gene matches. The CDR3 protein is CASSWTGGSGNTIYF. CDR3 DNA sequence: TGTGCCAGCAGTTGGACAGGGGGCTCTGGAAACACCATATATTTT.

The CDR3 bases are TGTGCCAGCAGTGCATCTGATACAGGACGGTGGACTGAAGCTTTCTTT. Protein product: CASSASDTGRWTEAFF. This sequence joins TRBV6-1 and TRBJ1-1, with TRBD1 as a possible D gene (5 bases). The CDR3 covers 16 residues. Germline CDR1 MNHNS, CDR2 SASEGT. Trimming removed 4 bases at V and 5 bases at J, with 20 bases between.